This is a list of T cell receptor beta chains from one sample in a study of T cell repertoires in cytomegalovirus infection. TCRdb redid the calling of the reads with MiXCR, one entry per CDR3 protein. The profile covers fewer than 950,000 distinct CDR3 sequences, with about 31% appearing a single time and around 12% taken by the ten largest. These TCRs' antigens remain unknown. The source was cultured CD8+ T cells from PBMCs, collected from culture after CMV antigen stimulation. The receptors stem from a human donor in good health (CMV status not recorded). Some clones in this sample may be carry-over from other donors' samples. CDR3s include the opening cysteine and the closing phenylalanine or tryptophan. A D gene is named only where the DNA matches it firmly. Not all rows give a size; the values are once, few, many and, for expanded clones, a class.

.	14	.	TRBJ1-4	TRBV7-6	TGTGCCAGCAGCGTTGACAGTTATAATGAAAAACTGTTTTTT	CASSVDSYNEKLFF
many	12	.	TRBJ1-1	TRBV12-3/TRBV12-4	TGTGCCAGCAGTTTCAGGGACACTGAAGCTTTCTTT	CASSFRDTEAFF
.	14	TRBD2	TRBJ2-1	TRBV7-6	TGTGCCAGCAGCCCGACGGGGGGGGGTTATGAGCAGTTCTTC	CASSPTGGGYEQFF
few	14	TRBD1	TRBJ1-4	TRBV13	TGTGCCAGCAGCCCTAGCCAGGGGGGCGAAAAACTGTTTTTT	CASSPSQGGEKLFF
.	17	.	TRBJ2-1	TRBV2	TGTGCCAGCAGTGCCCCGGGGTCATACAGCTCCTACAATGAGCAGTTCTTC	CASSAPGSYSSYNEQFF
many	14	.	TRBJ2-1	TRBV19	TGTGCCAGTAGTATAGGGGGGCTCCACAATGAGCAGTTCTTC	CASSIGGLHNEQFF
.	15	TRBD1	TRBJ2-7	TRBV5-6	TGTGCCAGCAGCTTCTGGACAGGGGGGGGAGACGAGCAGTACTTC	CASSFWTGGGDEQYF
few	18	.	TRBJ2-2	TRBV19	TGTGCCAGTAGTATGGATCCATGGGATGCGGGGTACACCGGGGAGCTGTTTTTT	CASSMDPWDAGYTGELFF
.	14	.	TRBJ1-2	TRBV27	TGTACCAGCAGGCAGACAGGAGGCAACTATGGCTACACCTTC	CTSRQTGGNYGYTF
.	15	.	TRBJ1-2	TRBV12-3/TRBV12-4	TGTGCCAGCAGTTTGGTAGCGTACGGGCGAGGCGGCTACACCTTC	CASSLVAYGRGGYTF
.	16	.	TRBJ2-2	TRBV4-1	TGCGCCAGCAGCCCCGTTACCTCGGGTGCTGGCGGGGAGCTGTTTTTT	CASSPVTSGAGGELFF
.	15	.	TRBJ1-3	TRBV20-1	TGCAGTGCTAGAGATACTCAGCCCTCTGGAAACACCATATATTTT	CSARDTQPSGNTIYF
.	13	.	TRBJ2-5	TRBV7-4	TGTGCCAGCGCGCGGGGGCCGGAAGAGACCCAGTACTTC	CASARGPEETQYF
.	15	TRBD1	TRBJ2-5	TRBV27	TGTGCCAGCAGTCCCTCCGGGACAGGGCGAGAGACCCAGTACTTC	CASSPSGTGRETQYF
few	14	.	TRBJ1-2	TRBV4-3	TGCGCCAGCAGCCTCGATCAGGGCAGGGCCGGCTACACCTTC	CASSLDQGRAGYTF